This T cell receptor beta chain was found in a study of high-grade serous ovarian cancer treatment subgroups. Whole-study context: Mean per sample: around 14,000 reads, some 7,500 unique TCR beta rearrangements.

Comment on this clone: Its specificity is not known.

Only in-frame clones appear in the TCRdb table, and some are missing; sequencing was by immunoSEQ multiplex PCR. Of nearly 15,000 clones in the sample, 85% to 90% are singletons; the top ten hold over 5.5%. The V gene lost 1 base and the J gene lost 7 bases, with 12 bases spanning the gap. Germline V gene lookup returns CDR1 SGHRS and CDR2 YFSETQ. The CDR3 extends over 14 amino acids. Findings and limits, study-wide: Repertoire analysis covered CDR3 alone, not CDR1 or CDR2. Different patients shared almost no repertoire; same-patient tumors shared 0.11 to 0.79.

Tumor samples were taken before definitive surgery or chemotherapy. Sequencing was carried out using tumor tissue. The sequence came from a human donor with high-grade serous ovarian cancer. The V and J genes are TRBV5-1 and TRBJ2-1; D may be TRBD1 (6 bases). The CDR3 loop is CASSLNAGENEQFF. The CDR3 DNA reads as TGCGCCAGCAGCTTGAATGCAGGGGAAAATGAGCAGTTCTTC.